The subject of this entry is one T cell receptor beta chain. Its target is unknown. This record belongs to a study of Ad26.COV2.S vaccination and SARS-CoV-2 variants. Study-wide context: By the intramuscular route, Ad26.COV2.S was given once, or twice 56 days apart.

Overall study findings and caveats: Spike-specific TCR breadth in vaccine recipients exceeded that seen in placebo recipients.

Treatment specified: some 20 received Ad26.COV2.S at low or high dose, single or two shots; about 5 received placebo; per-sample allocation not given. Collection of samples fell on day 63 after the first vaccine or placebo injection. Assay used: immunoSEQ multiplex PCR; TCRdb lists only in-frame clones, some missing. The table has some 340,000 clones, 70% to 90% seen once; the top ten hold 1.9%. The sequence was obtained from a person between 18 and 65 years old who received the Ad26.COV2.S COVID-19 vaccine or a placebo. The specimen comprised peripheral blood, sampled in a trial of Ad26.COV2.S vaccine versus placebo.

The CDR3 DNA is TGTGCCAGCAGCTTAGCCGGGGGGGTGAGCACAGATACGCAGTATTTT. Protein sequence: CASSLAGGVSTDTQYF. The chain employs TRBV7-2 and TRBJ2-3; 8 bases are a match to TRBD2. This CDR3 has 16 amino acids. J gave up 0 bases and V 0 bases, and 2 bases lay outside the gene matches. In germline, CDR1 is SGHTA, CDR2 FQGNSA.